This T cell receptor beta chain appears in the sequencing data of a study of high-grade serous ovarian cancer treatment subgroups. General observations from the study: Tumors within one patient showed repertoire similarity of about 0.095 to 0.79. TCR clonal relatedness correlated positively with neoantigen level. Without spatial data, bulk sequencing limits insight into HGSC tumor diversity. Only CDR3 was analyzed; CDR1 and CDR2 were not.

Profiled with immunoSEQ multiplex PCR; TCRdb holds only in-frame clones, not every one. The sample lists roughly 18,000 clones, roughly 80% seen once, with approximately 6.6% in the top ten. Tumor samples were obtained before definitive surgery or chemotherapy. Germline CDR1 is SGDLS and CDR2 is YYNGEE. J was trimmed by 1 base and V by 2 bases; bases with no gene match: 6. CDR3 size: 16 residues. Regarding this clone: As yet, its antigen is unknown.

The sample taken for sequencing was tumor tissue. The chain recombines TRBV9 with TRBJ2-3; 8 nucleotides agree with TRBD2. This receptor was taken from a human donor with high-grade serous ovarian cancer. The CDR3 nucleotides are TGTGCCAGCAGCGTCAGAGCGGGAGTGGGCACAGATACGCAGTATTTT. It codes for CASSVRAGVGTDTQYF. Complete variable domain (other parts from reference TRBV9 and TRBJ2-3): DSGVTQTPKHLITATGQRVTLRCSPRSGDLSVYWYQQSLDQGLQFLIQYYNGEERAKGNILERFSAQQFPDLHSELNLSSLELGDSALYFCASSVRAGVGTDTQYFGPGTRLTVL.